This T cell receptor (beta chain) was found in a study of T cell responses to AZD1222 COVID-19 vaccine. The table came from immunoSEQ multiplex PCR; TCRdb's copy has only in-frame clones and leaves some out. The sample carries under 130,000 clones, roughly 90% recorded once. CDR3 length: 13 amino acids. CDR1 SGHRS and CDR2 YFSETQ come from the germline V gene. V was cut by 0 bases and J by 8 bases, with 8 bases left in between. The origin of this receptor is an adult in good health. The sample here was peripheral blood, taken on day 0 of AZD1222 vaccination. This rearrangement joins TRBV5-1 to TRBJ1-4, with D unresolved. The CDR3, as DNA: TGCGCCAGCAGCTTGGACATTTTGGAAAAACTGTTTTTT. Translation: CASSLDILEKLFF.